This T cell receptor (beta chain) comes out of a study of T cell responses to AZD1222 COVID-19 vaccine. Overall study findings and caveats: Mostly white British, mostly female donors; authors suggested clonal diversity may be underestimated.

The table lists this clone with a count of one. Its cognate antigen is unknown. The ends lost 0 bases at V and 7 bases at J; junction bases unmatched: 6. The germline CDR1 and CDR2 sequences are SGHRS and YFSETQ. The CDR3 covers 14 residues. Method: immunoSEQ multiplex PCR; TCRdb's copy keeps in-frame clones and lacks some. The sample holds more than 75,000 clones, just over 90% seen once. V and J are TRBV5-1 and TRBJ1-2, with 7 bases lining up with TRBD1. This sequence originates from an adult who received the AZD1222 COVID-19 vaccine. The sequenced sample was peripheral blood, obtained 28 days after the second AZD1222 dose. CDR3 region: CASSLDRGEGGYTF. CDR3 DNA: TGCGCCAGCAGCTTGGACAGGGGTGAGGGTGGCTACACCTTC.